This entry lists 20 T cell receptor beta chains sequenced from one sample in a study of breast tumors, draining lymph nodes, adjacent tissues. TCRdb analysed the multiplex PCR reads with MiXCR anew, one entry per CDR3 protein. The sample records about 150,000 distinct CDR3 sequences, approximately 20% being singletons. Axillary draining lymph nodes of breast cancer patients supplied the node samples. The sample comprised axillary lymph node tissue. These TCRs come from a female donor with breast cancer. Some clones in this sample may be carry-over from other donors' samples.

This clonotype was counted ten times or more. The chain carries TRBV7-2 and TRBJ2-7; D perhaps matches TRBD1 (6 bases). Trimming pared 5 bases from V and 6 bases from J, leaving 14 bases between. The germline gives CDR1 SGHTA, CDR2 FQGNSA. CDR3 length equals 13 residues. CDR3 DNA sequence: TGTGCCAGCAGCCCGGGGACATGGGGCGAGCAGTACTTC. Its protein is CASSPGTWGEQYF. Combining the CDR3 with reference TRBV7-2 and TRBJ2-7 gives the whole variable domain GAGVSQSPSNKVTEKGKDVELRCDPISGHTALYWYRQSLGQGLEFLIYFQGNSAPDKSGLPSDRFSAERTGGSVSTLTIQRTQQEDSAVYLCASSPGTWGEQYFGPGTRLTVT.

About this clonotype itself: A much larger clonotype is one base distant, so this may be a read error. This sequence joins TRBV30 and TRBJ2-5, with D unclear. Germline assignment: CDR1 GTSNPN and CDR2 SVGIG (reference sequence). The CDR3 is 13 amino acids. V dropped 0 bases and J dropped 6 bases, with 11 bases sitting between them. For the CDR3, the DNA is TGTGCCTGGAGTGTAACAAGGGAACAGACCCAGTACTTC. It yields the protein CAWSVTREQTQYF.

The sample holds a few counts of this clonotype. V gene TRBV27 combines with J gene TRBJ2-2, with D perhaps TRBD2 (6 bases). CDR1 and CDR2 (germline): MNHEY, SMNVEV (reference sequence). The CDR3 has 15 residues. V was pared by 7 bases and J by 3 bases, with 15 bases between. The CDR3: CASTPGDSYTGELFF. CDR3 nucleotides: TGTGCCAGCACTCCTGGGGACTCTTACACCGGGGAGCTGTTTTTT.

This clonotype turned up a few times. The chain is built from TRBV30 and TRBJ1-2, with D perhaps matching TRBD1 (6 bases). The V gene lost 2 bases and the J gene lost 2 bases, with 12 bases spanning the gap. Germline-derived CDR1 and CDR2 are GTSNPN and SVGIG (reference sequence). This CDR3 region has 14 residues. The CDR3 region has the DNA TGTGCCTGGAGTACCCGGACAGTCAACTATGGCTACACCTTC. Amino acid sequence: CAWSTRTVNYGYTF.

For this clonotype: A single base separates this from a much larger clone, so it may be a read error. The gene calls are TRBV5-1 and TRBJ2-2; D remains ambiguous. CDR1 and CDR2 (germline): SGHRS, YFSETQ. The length of the CDR3 is 14 residues. V was clipped by 7 bases and J by 0 bases, with 10 bases between them. The CDR3 bases are TGCGCCAGCGGCCTTATCCCGAACACCGGGGAGCTGTTTTTT. It is translated as CASGLIPNTGELFF.

This clonotype was seen many times. This chain links TRBV20-1 with TRBJ2-1; 8 bases match TRBD2. The CDR3 sequence is 13 residues long. Trimming removed 6 bases from V and 9 bases from J; junction bases left unmatched: 10. Germline loops: CDR1 DFQATT, CDR2 SNEGSKA (reference sequence). The CDR3 sequence: CSAFGLAESEQFF. CDR3 nucleotide sequence: TGCAGTGCGTTCGGACTAGCCGAGTCTGAGCAGTTCTTC.

As regards this clonotype: Germline and junction disagree at one end, which may indicate a read error. This chain links TRBV20-1 with TRBJ1-5; 7 bases fit TRBD1. The CDR3 loop spans 11 amino acids. Germline lookup yields CDR1 DFQATT and CDR2 SNEGSKA (reference sequence). In DNA, the CDR3 is TGCAGTGCTCCGGTGAGAGACAGGGAATATTTT. This translates into CSAPVRDREYF.

This clonotype came up many times. The genes are TRBV6-4 and TRBJ2-2; no definite D call. The CDR3 loop spans 12 amino acids. CDR1 and CDR2 from the germline V gene are MRHNA and SNTAGT. V was pared by 10 bases and J by 2 bases, with 8 bases between. The CDR3 is CAIRLNTGELFF. CDR3 sequence (DNA): TGTGCCATCCGACTTAACACCGGGGAGCTGTTTTTT.

This clonotype was found many times. V is TRBV20-1 and J is TRBJ2-1; either TRBD1 or TRBD2 may supply D (5 bases each). Germline lookup yields CDR1 DFQATT and CDR2 SNEGSKA (reference sequence). V lost 5 bases and J lost 8, with 19 bases in between. The CDR3 sequence is 14 residues long. CDR3 sequence reads: CSAGDEGRHDEQFF. The DNA for the CDR3 is TGCAGTGCTGGCGATGAGGGGAGACACGATGAGCAGTTCTTC.

This clonotype showed up many times. The chain recombines TRBV2 with TRBJ2-2; 8 bases fit TRBD2. This CDR3 has 14 amino acids. V was pared by 6 bases and J by 7 bases, with 7 bases of the junction left unmatched. Germline V CDR1 and CDR2: SNHLY, FYNNEI. The CDR3 region has the DNA TGTGCCAGCAGACGGGAGGGCCAGAGCGGGGAGCTGTTTTTT. Amino acids: CASRREGQSGELFF.

This clonotype was seen at least ten times. The rearrangement links TRBV12-3 or TRBV12-4 to TRBJ2-7; D not certain. Trimming removed 5 bases from V and 2 bases from J, with 16 bases in between. The CDR3 loop spans 15 amino acids. The CDR3 sequence is CASSARRQPTYEQYF. Here the CDR3 DNA reads TGTGCCAGCAGTGCCCGACGGCAACCAACCTACGAGCAGTACTTC.

The J gene is TRBJ2-5, the V gene TRBV3-1; 9 bases are shared with TRBD2. This CDR3 is 15 amino acids long. V lost 0 bases and J lost 5; bases outside the gene matches: 4. CDR1 and CDR2 (germline): LGHDT, YNNKEL (reference sequence). CDR3 coding DNA: TGTGCCAGCAGCCAAGACCATACTAGCGGGGAGACCCAGTACTTC. Its translation is CASSQDHTSGETQYF.

This clonotype was observed at least ten times. V gene TRBV5-8 combines with J gene TRBJ2-7; 7 nucleotides match TRBD1. This CDR3 has 14 residues. Trimming cost V 3 bases and J 1 base; bases outside gene matches: 4. Germline CDR1 reads SGHTS; CDR2 reads YDEGEE. For the CDR3, the DNA is TGTGCCAGCAGCTACAGGGGACCATCCTACGAGCAGTACTTC. It encodes CASSYRGPSYEQYF. The complete variable domain, with remaining parts taken from reference TRBV5-8 and TRBJ2-7, reads EAGVTQSPTHLIKTRGQQATLRCSPISGHTSVYWYQQALGLGLQFLLWYDEGEERNRGNFPPRFSGRQFPNYSSELNVNALELEDSALYLCASSYRGPSYEQYFGPGTRLTVT.

The sample holds many counts of this clonotype. The chain joins TRBV9 to TRBJ2-2, with D hard to call. The CDR3 runs to 13 residues. Germline CDR1 is SGDLS and CDR2 is YYNGEE. V was pared by 1 base and J by 4 bases, with 5 bases between. The CDR3 region has the DNA TGTGCCAGCAGCGTATCCGGCACCGGGGAGCTGTTTTTT. It yields the protein CASSVSGTGELFF.

This clonotype was recorded many times. CDR3 residues: CASSVAQVGTGELFF. The CDR3 nucleotides are TGTGCCAGCAGCGTAGCTCAGGTTGGCACCGGGGAGCTGTTTTTT. This chain links TRBV9 with TRBJ2-2; D is uncertain. Germline CDR1 and CDR2: SGDLS and YYNGEE. This CDR3 is 15 amino acids long. V gave up 0 bases and J gave up 4 bases, with 10 bases separating them.

This clonotype was detected many times. The chain joins TRBV24-1 to TRBJ2-5, with a possible D match to TRBD1 (6 bases). V was pared by 3 bases and J by 1 base, with 11 bases between. This CDR3 contains 15 residues. Germline V gives CDR1 KGHDR, CDR2 SFDVKD. Written as DNA, the CDR3 is TGTGCCACCAGTGATCCAGACAGGTTCCAAGAGACCCAGTACTTC. Protein product: CATSDPDRFQETQYF.

The sample holds many counts of this clonotype. This chain links TRBV9 with TRBJ1-5, with TRBD1 as a possible D gene (5 bases). The CDR3 is 13 residues long. The V and J ends lost 3 bases and 6 bases respectively, with 10 bases between them. The germline gives CDR1 SGDLS, CDR2 YYNGEE. The CDR3 loop is CASSEGIGQPQHF. As DNA, the CDR3 is TGTGCCAGCAGCGAGGGGATTGGTCAGCCCCAGCATTTT.

This clonotype was seen ten or more times. As DNA, the CDR3 is TGTGCCAGCAGTTTCGTACACCCAGACAATGAGCAGTTCTTC. This codes for CASSFVHPDNEQFF. The V gene is TRBV27, the J gene TRBJ2-1; D gene unclear. Trimming removed 3 bases at V and 5 bases at J, with 11 bases between. This CDR3 spans 14 amino acids. The germline CDR1 and CDR2 sequences are MNHEY and SMNVEV (reference sequence).

The sample holds many counts of this clonotype. The rearrangement uses TRBV2 and TRBJ2-7, with TRBD1 as a possible D gene (6 bases). Germline V CDR1 and CDR2: SNHLY, FYNNEI. V lost 7 bases and J 4 bases, leaving 17 bases between the germline ends. The CDR3 extends over 14 amino acids. CDR3 sequence (DNA): TGTGCCAGCAATGACCCGGGACACCTATACGAGCAGTACTTC. Translating gives CASNDPGHLYEQYF.

The CDR3 DNA reads as TGTGCCAGCAGCCTGTCGACAGAAGATGAAAAACTGTTTTTT. Translated, it gives CASSLSTEDEKLFF. V and J are TRBV5-4 and TRBJ1-4; possible D gene TRBD1, 5 bases. Germline V gives CDR1 SGHNT, CDR2 YYREEE (reference sequence). The CDR3 is 14 residues long. Deletions cut 4 bases from V and 6 bases from J, with 13 bases between.